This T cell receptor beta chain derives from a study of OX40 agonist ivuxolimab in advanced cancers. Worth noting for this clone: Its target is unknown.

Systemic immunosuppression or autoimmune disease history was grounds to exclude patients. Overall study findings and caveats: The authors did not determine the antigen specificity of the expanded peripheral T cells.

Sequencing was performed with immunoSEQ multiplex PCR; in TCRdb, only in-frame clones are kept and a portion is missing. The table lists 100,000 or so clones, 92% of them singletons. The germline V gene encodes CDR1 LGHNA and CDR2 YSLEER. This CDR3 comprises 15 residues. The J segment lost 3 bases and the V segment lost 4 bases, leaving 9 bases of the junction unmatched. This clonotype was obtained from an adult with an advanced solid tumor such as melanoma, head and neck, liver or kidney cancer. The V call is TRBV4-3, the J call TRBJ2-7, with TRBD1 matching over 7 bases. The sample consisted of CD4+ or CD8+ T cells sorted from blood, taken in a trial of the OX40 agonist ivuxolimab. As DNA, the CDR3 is TGCGCCAGCAGCCTAGATAGGACAGGTTACTACGAGCAGTACTTC. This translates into CASSLDRTGYYEQYF.